This record looks at one T cell receptor (beta chain) sequence and its context. The antigen remains undetermined. An end of the junction does not agree with germline; a read error may underlie this. This specimen comes from a study of shared clonotypes between healthy human individuals. Study results and caveats: Across subsets, estimated richness was generally greater for naive than for memory populations.

Here immunoSEQ multiplex PCR was the method, and the copy in TCRdb shows in-frame clones only, minus some. The table lists 2 million to 3 million clones, 93% of them singletons. The germline V gene has CDR1 SGHNT and CDR2 YYREEE (reference sequence). The CDR3 loop spans 14 amino acids. This clonotype originated in a man between 18 and 35 years old in good health. Some clones in this sample may be carry-over from other donors' samples. Sequencing used naive CD4+ T cells from PBMCs. Subset indicated: CD45RA+ positively selected. This chain connects TRBV5-4 to TRBJ1-5; D is unclear. The CDR3 bases are TGTGCCAGCAGCTTGGTACATAGCAACCAGCCCCAGCATTTT. Translation gives CASSLVHSNQPQHF.